This T cell receptor beta chain came from a study of early stage breast cancer tumors. Study findings and constraints: Comparing each tissue with blood distinguished tumor from normal in 14 of 16 patients. Functional markers like CD4, CD8 and FOXP3 were missed in bulk sequencing. Commonly generated sequences made up most enriched TCRB sequences shared between patients.

Sequenced by immunoSEQ multiplex PCR; TCRdb stores in-frame clones only, minus some. The data show fewer than 80,000 clones, around 80% seen once. With 5 bases clipped from V and 7 bases from J, the junction kept 8 bases outside the gene matches. Germline V gives CDR1 KGHSH, CDR2 LQKENI. The length of the CDR3 is 14 residues. This clone appeared once. Its antigen is undetermined. This clonotype was obtained from a person in their 40s with breast cancer. Material for sequencing was blood. This rearrangement joins TRBV18 to TRBJ2-7; 10 bases match TRBD1. In nucleotides, the CDR3 is TGTGCCAGCTCAGCCGGGACAGGGGCGAGGGAGCAGTACTTC. Its translation is CASSAGTGAREQYF.